A selection of T cell receptor beta chains follows, all from one sample in a study of blood T cell repertoires in COVID-19. TCRdb's table, derived via immunoSEQ multiplex PCR, lists solely in-frame clones and lacks some. The sample yields approximately 77,000 clones, 70% to 90% seen once. The sample taken for sequencing was peripheral blood. The receptors originated from a man aged 50 to 59 with active COVID-19. CDR3s include the opening cysteine and the closing phenylalanine or tryptophan. The order of the fields is CDR3 length, J gene, D gene, V gene, clone size, CDR3 protein, CDR3 DNA. The D gene is left open where the match is weak. Size values are once, few and many counts, or a class for expanded clones, and some rows have none.

len: 15; j_gene: TRBJ1-5; d_gene: -; v_gene: TRBV15; abundance: -; CDR3aa: CATSTNSGSNQPQHF; CDR3nt: TGTGCCACCAGCACCAATTCAGGGTCCAATCAGCCCCAGCATTTT
len: 15; j_gene: TRBJ2-1; d_gene: -; v_gene: TRBV5-1; abundance: -; CDR3aa: CASSTEDSSYNEQFF; CDR3nt: TGCGCCAGCAGTACGGAGGACAGCTCCTACAATGAGCAGTTCTTC
len: 12; j_gene: TRBJ1-1; d_gene: -; v_gene: TRBV2; abundance: few; CDR3aa: CASSDRTLGAFF; CDR3nt: TGTGCCAGCAGTGACAGGACTTTGGGGGCTTTCTTT
len: 15; j_gene: TRBJ2-7; d_gene: -; v_gene: TRBV11-2; abundance: -; CDR3aa: CASSLDLRAGRQQYF; CDR3nt: TGTGCCAGCAGCTTAGATCTCAGGGCTGGCCGCCAGCAGTACTTC
len: 13; j_gene: TRBJ2-5; d_gene: TRBD1; v_gene: TRBV6-5; abundance: few; CDR3aa: CASSWDSQETQYF; CDR3nt: TGTGCCAGCAGCTGGGACAGCCAAGAGACCCAGTACTTC
len: 15; j_gene: TRBJ2-7; d_gene: TRBD1; v_gene: TRBV15; abundance: -; CDR3aa: CATSRGGTAIYEQYF; CDR3nt: TGTGCCACCAGCAGAGGGGGGACAGCAATTTACGAGCAGTACTTC
len: 15; j_gene: TRBJ2-4; d_gene: -; v_gene: TRBV7-9; abundance: -; CDR3aa: CASSEIALAKNIQYF; CDR3nt: TGTGCCAGCAGCGAGATAGCTTTAGCCAAAAACATTCAGTACTTC
len: 15; j_gene: TRBJ1-4; d_gene: -; v_gene: TRBV3-1/TRBV3-2; abundance: -; CDR3aa: CASSQVRGAREKLFF; CDR3nt: TGTGCCAGCAGCCAAGTACGGGGGGCGCGCGAAAAACTGTTTTTT
len: 14; j_gene: TRBJ1-3; d_gene: -; v_gene: TRBV14; abundance: -; CDR3aa: CASSPLGPGNTIYF; CDR3nt: TGTGCCAGCAGCCCCCTGGGGCCTGGAAACACCATATATTTT
len: 18; j_gene: TRBJ2-1; d_gene: -; v_gene: TRBV4-1; abundance: -; CDR3aa: CASSQRLPTGSSYNEQFF; CDR3nt: TGCGCCAGCAGCCAACGACTCCCGACAGGAAGCTCCTACAATGAGCAGTTCTTC
len: 16; j_gene: TRBJ2-5; d_gene: TRBD2; v_gene: TRBV7-7; abundance: -; CDR3aa: CASSLGLAGTQETQYF; CDR3nt: TGTGCTAGCAGCTTAGGACTAGCGGGGACCCAAGAGACCCAGTACTTC
len: 18; j_gene: TRBJ2-4; d_gene: TRBD2; v_gene: TRBV4-3; abundance: -; CDR3aa: CASSQAWNSGGAKNIQYF; CDR3nt: TGCGCCAGCAGCCAAGCGTGGAATAGCGGGGGAGCCAAAAACATTCAGTACTTC
len: 16; j_gene: TRBJ2-7; d_gene: TRBD1; v_gene: TRBV5-1; abundance: -; CDR3aa: CASSLSPDRGLHEQYF; CDR3nt: TGCGCCAGCAGCTTAAGTCCGGACAGGGGGCTCCACGAGCAGTACTTC
len: 16; j_gene: TRBJ2-1; d_gene: TRBD1; v_gene: TRBV6-6; abundance: -; CDR3aa: CASSTPGQLLYNEQFF; CDR3nt: TGTGCCAGCAGTACACCGGGACAGCTATTATACAATGAGCAGTTCTTC
len: 16; j_gene: TRBJ2-5; d_gene: -; v_gene: TRBV9; abundance: -; CDR3aa: CASSVATGSGQETQYF; CDR3nt: TGTGCCAGCAGCGTAGCTACGGGGAGCGGTCAAGAGACCCAGTACTTC
len: 15; j_gene: TRBJ2-3; d_gene: TRBD2; v_gene: TRBV19; abundance: few; CDR3aa: CASSPREGGTDTQYF; CDR3nt: TGTGCCAGTAGTCCCCGGGAGGGAGGCACAGATACGCAGTATTTT
len: 15; j_gene: TRBJ1-1; d_gene: -; v_gene: TRBV5-1; abundance: -; CDR3aa: CASSLEARYSAEAFF; CDR3nt: TGCGCCAGCAGCTTGGAGGCCAGGTATTCGGCTGAAGCTTTCTTT
len: 16; j_gene: TRBJ2-1; d_gene: -; v_gene: TRBV5-4; abundance: -; CDR3aa: CASSPTSGSSYNEQFF; CDR3nt: TGTGCCAGCAGCCCCACGAGCGGCAGCTCCTACAATGAGCAGTTCTTC
len: 14; j_gene: TRBJ2-5; d_gene: TRBD1; v_gene: TRBV7-9; abundance: -; CDR3aa: CASSRRTGGETQYF; CDR3nt: TGTGCCAGCAGCAGAAGGACAGGGGGTGAGACCCAGTACTTC
len: 15; j_gene: TRBJ1-2; d_gene: -; v_gene: TRBV3-1/TRBV3-2; abundance: -; CDR3aa: CASSQVRGSTRGYTF; CDR3nt: TGTGCCAGCAGCCAAGTTCGGGGTTCGACGCGGGGCTACACCTTC
len: 14; j_gene: TRBJ1-1; d_gene: -; v_gene: TRBV4-2; abundance: -; CDR3aa: CASSQDRAGGKAFF; CDR3nt: TGTGCCAGCAGCCAAGATAGGGCAGGAGGTAAAGCTTTCTTT
len: 15; j_gene: TRBJ1-5; d_gene: TRBD1; v_gene: TRBV19; abundance: -; CDR3aa: CASSIGGQNNQPQHF; CDR3nt: TGTGCCAGTAGTATAGGGGGACAGAACAATCAGCCCCAGCATTTT
len: 16; j_gene: TRBJ2-7; d_gene: TRBD2; v_gene: TRBV4-1; abundance: few; CDR3aa: CASSQDFSGSPYEQYF; CDR3nt: TGCGCCAGCAGCCAAGATTTTAGCGGGAGCCCCTACGAGCAGTACTTC
len: 13; j_gene: TRBJ2-4; d_gene: -; v_gene: TRBV20-1; abundance: -; CDR3aa: CSASIADARIQYF; CDR3nt: TGCAGTGCTAGTATAGCGGACGCGAGGATTCAGTACTTC
len: 13; j_gene: TRBJ1-2; d_gene: -; v_gene: TRBV13; abundance: -; CDR3aa: CASSLGPQYGYTF; CDR3nt: TGTGCCAGCAGCTTAGGCCCCCAGTATGGCTACACCTTC
len: 14; j_gene: TRBJ1-5; d_gene: TRBD1; v_gene: TRBV28; abundance: -; CDR3aa: CASRLTGGNQPQHF; CDR3nt: TGTGCCAGCAGATTGACAGGGGGCAATCAGCCCCAGCATTTT
len: 16; j_gene: TRBJ1-5; d_gene: TRBD1; v_gene: TRBV3-1/TRBV3-2; abundance: -; CDR3aa: CASSLQGPYSNQPQHF; CDR3nt: TGTGCCAGCAGCCTACAGGGGCCCTATAGCAATCAGCCCCAGCATTTT
len: 14; j_gene: TRBJ2-7; d_gene: -; v_gene: TRBV18; abundance: -; CDR3aa: CASSPNFSVNEQYF; CDR3nt: TGTGCCAGCTCACCAAACTTCTCCGTGAACGAGCAGTACTTC
len: 15; j_gene: TRBJ2-7; d_gene: TRBD2; v_gene: TRBV7-8; abundance: -; CDR3aa: CASSPRTSGPYEQYF; CDR3nt: TGTGCCAGCAGCCCTCGGACTAGCGGGCCCTACGAGCAGTACTTC
len: 15; j_gene: TRBJ1-2; d_gene: -; v_gene: TRBV19; abundance: -; CDR3aa: CASSMEGQLIYGYTF; CDR3nt: TGTGCCAGTAGTATGGAAGGACAGCTGATCTATGGCTACACCTTC
len: 14; j_gene: TRBJ1-5; d_gene: TRBD1; v_gene: TRBV15; abundance: -; CDR3aa: CATSNGDSLSPQHF; CDR3nt: TGTGCCACCAGCAACGGGGACAGCTTATCACCCCAGCATTTT
len: 16; j_gene: TRBJ2-5; d_gene: -; v_gene: TRBV4-3; abundance: -; CDR3aa: CASSQAFAGFQETQYF; CDR3nt: TGCGCCAGCAGCCAAGCTTTCGCGGGGTTCCAAGAGACCCAGTACTTC
len: 13; j_gene: TRBJ1-2; d_gene: -; v_gene: TRBV12-5; abundance: -; CDR3aa: CASGLWQGIGYTF; CDR3nt: TGTGCTAGTGGTTTGTGGCAGGGAATTGGCTACACCTTC
len: 13; j_gene: TRBJ1-2; d_gene: -; v_gene: TRBV24-1; abundance: -; CDR3aa: CATSGRGAYGYTF; CDR3nt: TGTGCCACCAGTGGGAGGGGCGCCTATGGCTACACCTTC
len: 15; j_gene: TRBJ1-5; d_gene: -; v_gene: TRBV5-1; abundance: -; CDR3aa: CASSLGGAENQPQHF; CDR3nt: TGCGCCAGCAGCTTGGGTGGGGCCGAAAATCAGCCCCAGCATTTT
len: 14; j_gene: TRBJ2-7; d_gene: -; v_gene: TRBV4-1; abundance: -; CDR3aa: CASSYTGSSYEQYF; CDR3nt: TGCGCCAGCAGCTACACAGGGAGCTCCTACGAGCAGTACTTC
len: 15; j_gene: TRBJ2-3; d_gene: -; v_gene: TRBV3-1/TRBV3-2; abundance: -; CDR3aa: CASSQVLASTDTQYF; CDR3nt: TGTGCCAGCAGCCAAGTACTAGCTAGCACAGATACGCAGTATTTT
len: 15; j_gene: TRBJ2-1; d_gene: TRBD2; v_gene: TRBV3-1/TRBV3-2; abundance: -; CDR3aa: CASSRAGGPRDEQFF; CDR3nt: TGTGCCAGCAGCCGAGCGGGGGGGCCTCGAGATGAGCAGTTCTTC
len: 15; j_gene: TRBJ1-1; d_gene: TRBD1; v_gene: TRBV18; abundance: -; CDR3aa: CASSPNLQGTTEAFF; CDR3nt: TGTGCCAGCTCACCGAACCTACAGGGGACCACTGAAGCTTTCTTT
len: 17; j_gene: TRBJ1-1; d_gene: TRBD1; v_gene: TRBV19; abundance: once; CDR3aa: CASSTDRGLRRNTEAFF; CDR3nt: TGTGCCAGTAGTACCGACAGGGGGCTCCGGAGGAACACTGAAGCTTTCTTT
len: 15; j_gene: TRBJ2-7; d_gene: TRBD1; v_gene: TRBV14; abundance: -; CDR3aa: CASSQRRDRDNEQYF; CDR3nt: TGTGCCAGCAGCCAAAGACGGGACAGGGATAACGAGCAGTACTTC
len: 15; j_gene: TRBJ2-3; d_gene: TRBD2; v_gene: TRBV6-1; abundance: -; CDR3aa: CASSEGLAGSYTQYF; CDR3nt: TGTGCCAGCAGTGAGGGACTAGCGGGATCCTATACGCAGTATTTT
len: 14; j_gene: TRBJ2-7; d_gene: TRBD1; v_gene: TRBV11-1; abundance: -; CDR3aa: CASSLEVTGAEQYF; CDR3nt: TGTGCCAGCAGCTTAGAGGTAACAGGGGCCGAGCAGTACTTC
len: 15; j_gene: TRBJ1-2; d_gene: TRBD1; v_gene: TRBV28; abundance: -; CDR3aa: CASSTGQGNGFGYTF; CDR3nt: TGTGCCAGCAGTACAGGACAGGGAAATGGTTTTGGCTACACCTTC
len: 14; j_gene: TRBJ1-5; d_gene: TRBD1; v_gene: TRBV20-1; abundance: -; CDR3aa: CSASARTGRQPQHF; CDR3nt: TGCAGTGCTAGTGCGAGGACAGGGAGGCAGCCCCAGCATTTT
len: 16; j_gene: TRBJ2-1; d_gene: TRBD2; v_gene: TRBV6-5; abundance: -; CDR3aa: CASSYLSGRTHNEQFF; CDR3nt: TGTGCCAGCAGTTACCTTAGCGGGAGGACACACAATGAGCAGTTCTTC
len: 14; j_gene: TRBJ1-1; d_gene: -; v_gene: TRBV19; abundance: -; CDR3aa: CASSPVGSNTEAFF; CDR3nt: TGTGCCAGTAGCCCAGTGGGCTCGAACACTGAAGCTTTCTTT
len: 16; j_gene: TRBJ2-3; d_gene: -; v_gene: TRBV7-6; abundance: -; CDR3aa: CASSLNRAKGTDTQYF; CDR3nt: TGTGCCAGCAGCCTGAACAGGGCGAAGGGCACAGATACGCAGTATTTT
len: 16; j_gene: TRBJ2-2; d_gene: TRBD2; v_gene: TRBV7-9; abundance: -; CDR3aa: CASSTTSGRNTGELFF; CDR3nt: TGTGCCAGCAGCACTACTAGCGGTAGGAACACCGGGGAGCTGTTTTTT
len: 13; j_gene: TRBJ1-6; d_gene: -; v_gene: TRBV27; abundance: -; CDR3aa: CASSQGYNSPLHF; CDR3nt: TGTGCCAGCAGCCAGGGTTATAATTCACCCCTCCACTTT
len: 14; j_gene: TRBJ2-2; d_gene: -; v_gene: TRBV10-3; abundance: -; CDR3aa: CAISLQGSTGELFF; CDR3nt: TGTGCCATCAGTCTTCAGGGGAGCACCGGGGAGCTGTTTTTT
len: 15; j_gene: TRBJ1-2; d_gene: -; v_gene: TRBV28; abundance: -; CDR3aa: CASSSPATGHYGYTF; CDR3nt: TGTGCCAGCAGTTCCCCAGCAACAGGGCACTATGGCTACACCTTC
len: 12; j_gene: TRBJ2-7; d_gene: -; v_gene: TRBV27; abundance: -; CDR3aa: CASSAGLREQYF; CDR3nt: TGTGCCAGCAGCGCGGGGTTGCGCGAGCAGTACTTC
len: 16; j_gene: TRBJ2-7; d_gene: TRBD2; v_gene: TRBV9; abundance: -; CDR3aa: CASSTGQLAGIYEQYF; CDR3nt: TGTGCCAGCAGCACCGGCCAGCTAGCGGGGATCTACGAGCAGTACTTC
len: 13; j_gene: TRBJ2-1; d_gene: TRBD2; v_gene: TRBV7-2; abundance: once; CDR3aa: CASSFAGGPEQFF; CDR3nt: TGTGCCAGCAGCTTCGCGGGGGGGCCTGAGCAGTTCTTC
len: 15; j_gene: TRBJ1-4; d_gene: -; v_gene: TRBV19; abundance: -; CDR3aa: CASTINTGSREKLFF; CDR3nt: TGTGCCAGTACCATCAACACAGGGTCTCGAGAAAAACTGTTTTTT
len: 15; j_gene: TRBJ1-4; d_gene: -; v_gene: TRBV28; abundance: -; CDR3aa: CASSPTQGWHEKLFF; CDR3nt: TGTGCCAGCAGTCCGACCCAGGGGTGGCATGAAAAACTGTTTTTT
len: 16; j_gene: TRBJ2-7; d_gene: TRBD1; v_gene: TRBV6-1; abundance: -; CDR3aa: CASSGRGGTGSYEQYF; CDR3nt: TGTGCCAGCAGTGGCCGCGGAGGGACAGGGTCCTACGAGCAGTACTTC
len: 16; j_gene: TRBJ1-4; d_gene: TRBD1; v_gene: TRBV11-3; abundance: -; CDR3aa: CASSLSFGTGDEKLFF; CDR3nt: TGTGCCAGCAGCTTATCTTTTGGGACAGGGGACGAAAAACTGTTTTTT
len: 13; j_gene: TRBJ2-2; d_gene: -; v_gene: TRBV2; abundance: -; CDR3aa: CASSLGATGELFF; CDR3nt: TGTGCCAGCAGCCTTGGAGCGACCGGGGAGCTGTTTTTT